The 31 T cell receptor beta chains below come from one sample, sequenced in a study of vaccination and CD4 T cells after COVID-19. Documented treatment: roughly nine-day PBMC culture with coronavirus spike peptide pools or control peptides (ViraFEST assay). With the Oncomine TCR Beta short-read assay, DNA from cultured CD4+ T cells was sequenced. TCRdb re-called the PCR reads through MiXCR, storing one row per CDR3 protein. The top ten hold around 7% of the sample, which has approximately 17,000 distinct CDR3 sequences, about three fifths seen once. Their antigens are not known. This specimen was CD4+ T cells from blood, cultured in vitro, taken before SARS-CoV-2 vaccination. Receptors were obtained from a human donor who had recovered from COVID-19.

The V and J genes are TRBV7-2 and TRBJ2-3; D gene ambiguous. CDR3 length: 14 amino acids. Germline lookup yields CDR1 SGHTA and CDR2 FQGNSA. The ends were cut back, 2 bases at V and 2 bases at J, with 8 bases in the middle. The CDR3 here is CASSLLLATDTQYF. The DNA of the CDR3 is TGTGCCAGCAGCTTATTACTGGCCACAGATACGCAGTATTTT.

CDR3 loop: CSGRDSYNEQFF. CDR3 in DNA: TGCAGCGGCCGGGACTCGTACAATGAGCAGTTCTTC. The chain couples TRBV29-1 to TRBJ2-1; perhaps TRBD2 as D (6 bases). This CDR3 has 12 amino acids. The V end lost 7 bases, the J end lost 4 bases, and 11 bases lay between the germline ends. Germline CDR1 SQVTM, CDR2 ANQGSEA.

A few counts support this clonotype. The chain carries TRBV15 and TRBJ1-1, with 7 nucleotides matching TRBD1. This CDR3 has 15 amino acids. V gave up 0 bases and J gave up 7 bases; unmatched junction bases: 8. From germline, CDR1 is LNHNV and CDR2 YYDKDF (reference sequence). CDR3 residues: CATSRDRDSPLEAFF. As DNA, the CDR3 is TGTGCCACCAGCAGAGATCGGGACAGCCCTCTTGAAGCTTTCTTT.

V gene TRBV20-1 combines with J gene TRBJ2-5; a possible D gene is TRBD1 (6 bases). CDR3 length equals 13 residues. V lost 3 bases and J 1 base, leaving 9 bases between the germline ends. CDR1 and CDR2 (germline): DFQATT, SNEGSKA (reference sequence). DNA of the CDR3: TGCAGTGCTAGGAAACAGGGCCAAGAGACCCAGTACTTC. Translation: CSARKQGQETQYF.

V usage is TRBV20-1 and J usage is TRBJ2-5, with D maybe TRBD1 (6 bases). The CDR3 consists of 13 residues. Germline CDR1 and CDR2: DFQATT and SNEGSKA (reference sequence). V lost 5 bases and J lost 0, with 10 bases in between. CDR3 residues: CSASGQNQETQYF. Written as DNA, the CDR3 is TGCAGTGCTTCAGGACAGAACCAAGAGACCCAGTACTTC.

The rearrangement links TRBV6-1 to TRBJ2-5; D call uncertain. Per germline, CDR1 MNHNS and CDR2 SASEGT. This CDR3 is 14 amino acids long. Trimming removed 6 bases from V and 4 bases from J, with 15 bases in between. The CDR3 bases are TGTGCCAGCAGATCTAGACAATCCGGAGAGACCCAGTACTTC. Residues: CASRSRQSGETQYF.

The rearrangement joins TRBV3-1 to TRBJ2-7, with D unclear. Trimming left V 6 bases short and J 6 bases short, with 15 bases between. This CDR3 has 13 amino acids. The germline V gene has CDR1 LGHDT and CDR2 YNNKEL (reference sequence). As DNA, the CDR3 is TGTGCCAGCAGTAGAAACGATGACGTCGAGCAGTACTTC. Amino acid sequence: CASSRNDDVEQYF.

This chain joins TRBV28 and TRBJ1-1, with TRBD1 matching over 9 bases. V was pared by 4 bases and J by 11 bases, with 14 bases of the junction left unmatched. This CDR3 has 15 residues. CDR1 is MDHEN and CDR2 is SYDVKM in the germline V gene. CDR3 sequence (DNA): TGTGCCAGCAGTTCGCAGGGCACACAGGGGGCGGACGCTTTCTTT. Its translation is CASSSQGTQGADAFF.

This chain links TRBV6-5 with TRBJ2-1; 10 bases match TRBD2. The V segment lost 2 bases and the J segment 8 bases; nucleotides outside the gene matches: 6. This CDR3 region has 15 residues. CDR1 MNHEY and CDR2 SVGAGI come from the germline V gene. CDR3 in amino acids: CASSYPGLATYEQFF. The CDR3, as DNA: TGTGCCAGCAGTTACCCGGGACTAGCGACCTATGAGCAGTTCTTC.

The chain joins TRBV7-8 to TRBJ2-5; the match to TRBD1 covers 8 bases. CDR1 is SGHVS and CDR2 is FQNEAQ in the germline V gene. Unmatched junction bases numbered 5, after V lost 1 base and J lost 4 bases. The CDR3 has 15 residues. CDR3 protein: CASSLGGRGPETQYF. CDR3 coding DNA: TGTGCCAGCAGCTTAGGAGGCAGGGGGCCAGAGACCCAGTACTTC.

This clonotype has more than one count but fewer than ten. The rearrangement uses TRBV29-1 and TRBJ1-1, with D perhaps matching TRBD1 (6 bases). The ends were cut back, 7 bases at V and 6 bases at J, with 21 bases in the middle. This CDR3 is built from 14 residues. Germline assignment: CDR1 SQVTM and CDR2 ANQGSEA. This chain's CDR3 is CSANPGWGLAEAFF. Written as DNA, the CDR3 is TGCAGCGCGAATCCAGGGTGGGGGCTCGCTGAAGCTTTCTTT.

The sample holds a few counts of this clonotype. The chain joins TRBV20-1 to TRBJ2-7; possibly TRBD2 for D (6 bases). Trimming removed 3 bases from V and 2 bases from J, with 11 bases in between. CDR3 length equals 13 residues. CDR1 and CDR2 from the germline V gene are DFQATT and SNEGSKA (reference sequence). The CDR3 region has the DNA TGCAGTGCTAGGGGGGACTTAGCCTACGAGCAGTACTTC. Its translation is CSARGDLAYEQYF.

V is TRBV6-1 and J is TRBJ2-7; 14 bases are shared with TRBD2. The CDR3 has 17 residues. Trimming removed 6 bases from V and 4 bases from J; junction bases left unmatched: 11. CDR1 MNHNS and CDR2 SASEGT come from the germline V gene. CDR3 coding DNA: TGTGCCAGCAGCCAGACCGGGACTAGCGGGAGAGCGTACGAGCAGTACTTC. It specifies CASSQTGTSGRAYEQYF.

The chain is built from TRBV27 and TRBJ2-2; a possible D gene is TRBD2 (6 bases). Germline assignment: CDR1 MNHEY and CDR2 SMNVEV (reference sequence). The CDR3 has 13 residues. Trimming removed 8 bases at V and 5 bases at J, with 12 bases between. CDR3 nucleotide sequence: TGTGCCAGCCGGTTAGCGGATACCGGGGAGCTGTTTTTT. This translates into CASRLADTGELFF.

The chain carries TRBV2 and TRBJ2-3, with TRBD2 matching over 12 bases. The V gene's germline CDR1 is SNHLY and CDR2 FYNNEI. The CDR3 extends over 16 amino acids. Trimming took 6 bases from V and 5 from J; bases not matched to a gene: 9. Written as DNA, the CDR3 is TGTGCCAGCAGGAACCGACTAGCGGGAGTTCAAGATACGCAGTATTTT. Translated: CASRNRLAGVQDTQYF. The whole variable domain, filled in from reference TRBV2 and TRBJ2-3, reads EPEVTQTPSHQVTQMGQEVILRCVPISNHLYFYWYRQILGQKVEFLVSFYNNEISEKSEIFDDQFSVERPDGSNFTLKIRSTKLEDSAMYFCASRNRLAGVQDTQYFGPGTRLTVL.

This clonotype rates as medium-sized. The chain employs TRBV20-1 and TRBJ2-2, with unresolved D. V lost 5 bases and J lost 7, with 14 bases in between. The CDR3 length is 13 residues. Per germline, CDR1 DFQATT and CDR2 SNEGSKA (reference sequence). CDR3: CSARWGSSGELFF. As DNA, the CDR3 is TGCAGTGCTCGATGGGGTAGCAGCGGGGAGCTGTTTTTT.

In its sample, this clonotype was seen a few times. The chain couples TRBV6-1 to TRBJ2-2; 11 bases map to TRBD2. V was clipped by 6 bases and J by 0 bases; unmatched bases: 3. The CDR3 sequence is 16 residues long. Germline V gives CDR1 MNHNS, CDR2 SASEGT. CDR3 amino acids: CASRVGLAANTGELFF. The CDR3, as DNA: TGTGCCAGCAGGGTGGGACTAGCGGCGAACACCGGGGAGCTGTTTTTT.

V is TRBV27 and J is TRBJ2-3, with 11 bases that match TRBD2. With V trimmed by 6 bases and J by 0 bases, 5 bases remained unmatched. In germline, CDR1 is MNHEY, CDR2 SMNVEV (reference sequence). The CDR3 extends over 16 amino acids. The CDR3 sequence: CASRPSGRYSTDTQYF. CDR3 coding DNA: TGTGCCAGCAGACCTAGCGGGAGGTACAGCACAGATACGCAGTATTTT.

J is TRBJ1-1 and V is TRBV7-2; D is uncertain. Trimming left V 2 bases short and J 2 bases short, with 12 bases between. Germline CDR1 and CDR2: SGHTA and FQGNSA. CDR3 size: 15 residues. CDR3: CASSLMGWGNTEAFF. The DNA for the CDR3 is TGTGCCAGCAGCTTAATGGGTTGGGGAAACACTGAAGCTTTCTTT.

The chain carries TRBV28 and TRBJ2-3; a weak D match, TRBD2 (7 bases). The CDR3 consists of 15 residues. CDR1 MDHEN and CDR2 SYDVKM come from the germline V gene. With 7 bases removed from V and 3 bases from J, the gap between germline ends came to 17 bases. The CDR3 DNA follows: TGTGCCAGCACTGAACGGGGGGCGAGTACAGATACGCAGTATTTT. Translated: CASTERGASTDTQYF.

This clonotype has more than one count but fewer than ten. This chain uses TRBV7-9 with TRBJ1-4; D is undetermined. V lost 2 bases, J lost 6 bases, and 10 bases lay in between. The CDR3 is 14 residues long. CDR1 SEHNR and CDR2 FQNEAQ come from the germline V gene (reference sequence). CDR3 residues: CASSLHLRDEKLFF. The CDR3 DNA is TGTGCCAGCAGCTTACATTTGAGAGATGAAAAACTGTTTTTT.

This clonotype was detected a few times. The chain couples TRBV19 to TRBJ2-3; 16 positions match TRBD2. This CDR3 contains 19 residues. The germline gives CDR1 LNHDA, CDR2 SQIVND (reference sequence). The V gene end was trimmed by 6 bases and the J gene end by 4 bases; junction bases not matched to a gene: 13. CDR3 in DNA: TGTGCCAGTAGCCCTACACCGGGACTAGCGGGAGGGAAGGCAGATACGCAGTATTTT. Protein product: CASSPTPGLAGGKADTQYF.

The chain combines TRBV5-1 with TRBJ1-5; TRBD1 aligns across 9 bases. Germline V gives CDR1 SGHRS, CDR2 YFSETQ. V shed 4 bases, J shed 7 bases, and the junction held 9 bases outside the gene matches. There are 15 residues in the CDR3. CDR3 protein: CASSPGQGLGQPQHF. Here the CDR3 DNA reads TGCGCCAGCAGCCCGGGACAGGGACTTGGGCAGCCCCAGCATTTT.

This chain links TRBV6-1 with TRBJ2-7; 8 bases align to TRBD1. Germline V gene data show CDR1 as MNHNS and CDR2 as SASEGT. CDR3 length: 15 residues. After removal of 9 bases from V and 3 bases from J, the junction contained 13 bases not matched to a gene. DNA of the CDR3: TGTGCCAGTCTTGAGCGGACAGGGAAACTCTACGAGCAGTACTTC. Encoded protein: CASLERTGKLYEQYF.

CDR3 nucleotides: TGCAGTGCCCCCCGGGGTAACGAATACGAGCAGTACTTC. Its translation: CSAPRGNEYEQYF. The chain employs TRBV20-1 and TRBJ2-7; tentative D call: TRBD2 (5 bases). In germline, CDR1 is DFQATT, CDR2 SNEGSKA (reference sequence). Trimming took off 6 bases at V and 4 bases at J, with 16 bases between the two ends. The CDR3 is made up of 13 amino acids.

The chain recombines TRBV19 with TRBJ2-2; 12 bases align to TRBD2. Germline CDR1 is LNHDA and CDR2 is SQIVND (reference sequence). The V segment lost 5 bases and the J segment 0 bases; nucleotides outside the gene matches: 13. The CDR3 spans 20 residues. The CDR3 spells CASSSRLAGVFTANTGELFF. The DNA of the CDR3 is TGTGCCAGTAGTTCTCGACTAGCGGGAGTGTTTACGGCGAACACCGGGGAGCTGTTTTTT. The full variable domain, its missing parts supplied by reference TRBV19 and TRBJ2-2, is DGGITQSPKYLFRKEGQNVTLSCEQNLNHDAMYWYRQDPGQGLRLIYYSQIVNDFQKGDIAEGYSVSREKKESFPLTVTSAQKNPTAFYLCASSSRLAGVFTANTGELFFGEGSRLTVL.

The chain recombines TRBV18 with TRBJ1-5; D call uncertain. The CDR3 has 14 residues. Germline lookup yields CDR1 KGHSH and CDR2 LQKENI. Trimming left V 2 bases short and J 3 bases short, with 8 bases between. CDR3 in amino acids: CASSPNSVNQPQHF. CDR3 coding DNA: TGTGCCAGCTCACCAAACAGCGTCAATCAGCCCCAGCATTTT.

The V and J genes are TRBV7-2 and TRBJ2-3; TRBD2 matches at 8 bases. V gave up 7 bases and J gave up 4 bases; unmatched junction bases: 10. CDR1 and CDR2 from the germline V gene are SGHTA and FQGNSA. The CDR3 is 15 amino acids. The DNA for the CDR3 is TGTGCCAGCACCCCATTTCCGGGAGGGCCAGATACGCAGTATTTT. It yields the protein CASTPFPGGPDTQYF. Variable domain in full (rest from reference TRBV7-2 and TRBJ2-3): GAGVSQSPSNKVTEKGKDVELRCDPISGHTALYWYRQSLGQGLEFLIYFQGNSAPDKSGLPSDRFSAERTGGSVSTLTIQRTQQEDSAVYLCASTPFPGGPDTQYFGPGTRLTVL.

This clonotype has only a few counts. The V gene is TRBV6-4, the J gene TRBJ2-6, with TRBD2 as a possible D gene (5 bases). Deletions cut 2 bases from V and 0 bases from J, with 5 bases between. CDR1 is MRHNA, CDR2 SNTAGT, per germline. The CDR3 has 15 residues. The CDR3 DNA sequence: TGTGCCAGCAGTGACGACTACTCTGGGGCCAACGTCCTGACTTTC. Translated: CASSDDYSGANVLTF.

The table lists this clonotype with a count of one. CDR3 sequence: CATSDLFGTGTDTQYF. CDR3 DNA: TGTGCCACCAGTGATTTGTTTGGCACAGGCACAGATACGCAGTATTTT. The chain links TRBV24-1 to TRBJ2-3, with D unresolved. The CDR3 has 16 residues. Germline V gives CDR1 KGHDR, CDR2 SFDVKD. Trimming removed 0 bases from V and 1 base from J, with 10 bases in between.

This clonotype was seen more than once but under ten times. In nucleotides, the CDR3 is TGCAGTGCTAGTAAGTGGGTTTCGGATCCCAGTCGGCAGCCCCAGCATTTT. It encodes CSASKWVSDPSRQPQHF. The chain recombines TRBV20-1 with TRBJ1-5; D unclear. V lost 3 bases and J lost 7, with 25 bases in between. The CDR3 extends over 17 amino acids. Germline-derived CDR1 and CDR2 are DFQATT and SNEGSKA (reference sequence).